Listed below are T cell receptor beta chains from one sample, sequenced in a study of tumor and adjacent non-tumor tissue in lung cancer. TCRdb fed the multiplex PCR reads into MiXCR, producing one record per CDR3 protein. The sample comprises 85,000 or so distinct CDR3 sequences, under 80% of which are singletons, and about a fifth rests with the top ten. Sequenced: distant non-tumor lung tissue. The receptors here all came from a woman aged 45-65 years with non-small cell lung cancer. Both conserved end residues are trimmed from each CDR3. Fields, in order: clone size, J gene, V gene, CDR3 protein. Expanded clones get a size class; other rows say once, few or many, or leave the size out.

clone_size: -
j_call: TRBJ2-2
v_call: TRBV29-1
cdr3_aa: SVSPGQNTVELF

clone_size: few
j_call: TRBJ1-1
v_call: TRBV11-2
cdr3_aa: TSGLLMLETEAF

clone_size: few
j_call: TRBJ2-1
v_call: TRBV19
cdr3_aa: ASSIMVSKGHNEQF

clone_size: few
j_call: TRBJ1-1
v_call: TRBV30
cdr3_aa: AWGLNAEAF

clone_size: many
j_call: TRBJ1-5
v_call: TRBV20-1
cdr3_aa: SAREGGRGRGWQPQH

clone_size: -
j_call: TRBJ2-1
v_call: TRBV10-2
cdr3_aa: ASNRAGVGHNEQF

clone_size: -
j_call: TRBJ1-1
v_call: TRBV6-1
cdr3_aa: TTTGQLSTEAF

clone_size: -
j_call: TRBJ2-2
v_call: TRBV10-3
cdr3_aa: AISALAGDSRKRDLF

clone_size: -
j_call: TRBJ2-3
v_call: TRBV6-6
cdr3_aa: ASNPIDTQY

clone_size: many
j_call: TRBJ2-1
v_call: TRBV7-9
cdr3_aa: ASSSQVI

clone_size: once
j_call: TRBJ2-3
v_call: TRBV28
cdr3_aa: ASSLTGGPEAGKQY

clone_size: -
j_call: TRBJ2-1
v_call: TRBV11-2
cdr3_aa: VSSLEAGECMNEQF

clone_size: once
j_call: TRBJ2-1
v_call: TRBV6-2/TRBV6-3
cdr3_aa: ANSPAPCNEQF

clone_size: -
j_call: TRBJ2-1
v_call: TRBV11-2
cdr3_aa: ASISRGSWYNEQF

clone_size: -
j_call: TRBJ2-1
v_call: TRBV10-3
cdr3_aa: AISEIKAEALNGQF

clone_size: many
j_call: TRBJ2-6
v_call: TRBV27
cdr3_aa: ASSYLFSGANVLT

clone_size: -
j_call: TRBJ1-1
v_call: TRBV11-1
cdr3_aa: ASNHGQTNTEAF

clone_size: -
j_call: TRBJ2-1
v_call: TRBV4-2
cdr3_aa: ASSQTGTASNKQF

clone_size: -
j_call: TRBJ2-5
v_call: TRBV5-8
cdr3_aa: ASNLVETQY

clone_size: -
j_call: TRBJ1-5
v_call: TRBV7-9
cdr3_aa: ASSEQGESNQHRH

clone_size: -
j_call: TRBJ2-7
v_call: TRBV4-2
cdr3_aa: ASSQESGGRALQY

clone_size: -
j_call: TRBJ2-7
v_call: TRBV6-5
cdr3_aa: ARSYGAGTPLKQY

clone_size: -
j_call: TRBJ2-4
v_call: TRBV5-6
cdr3_aa: ASSLNMGGTRQGAKNIQH

clone_size: -
j_call: TRBJ2-1
v_call: TRBV12-3/TRBV12-4
cdr3_aa: ASEATEDYNEQF

clone_size: many
j_call: TRBJ2-1
v_call: TRBV24-1
cdr3_aa: ATGRGGQGYGNEQF

clone_size: many
j_call: TRBJ1-3
v_call: TRBV11-2
cdr3_aa: ASNQKRSRNTIY

clone_size: -
j_call: TRBJ1-2
v_call: TRBV29-1
cdr3_aa: SFEPGDMAYGYT

clone_size: -
j_call: TRBJ2-2
v_call: TRBV5-6
cdr3_aa: ASRTSTSVTGELF

clone_size: -
j_call: TRBJ2-1
v_call: TRBV6-5
cdr3_aa: ASSYSMAGQGRNELF

clone_size: -
j_call: TRBJ2-6
v_call: TRBV5-1
cdr3_aa: ASNLGVLGRATGANVLT

clone_size: many
j_call: TRBJ2-7
v_call: TRBV4-1
cdr3_aa: ASSQAGGQGLYEQY

clone_size: -
j_call: TRBJ2-6
v_call: TRBV6-2/TRBV6-3
cdr3_aa: TSSKSGANVLT

clone_size: -
j_call: TRBJ2-3
v_call: TRBV7-8
cdr3_aa: DSRPIEREDRTDTQY

clone_size: once
j_call: TRBJ1-1
v_call: TRBV20-1
cdr3_aa: SAPDAGAQAF

clone_size: -
j_call: TRBJ1-1
v_call: TRBV10-3
cdr3_aa: AISGGGDVDTEAF

clone_size: -
j_call: TRBJ1-3
v_call: TRBV10-3
cdr3_aa: VIRESGGRFNSGNTIY

clone_size: many
j_call: TRBJ2-2
v_call: TRBV6-1
cdr3_aa: ASGTSVAGELF

clone_size: -
j_call: TRBJ2-5
v_call: TRBV6-5
cdr3_aa: ASSRTSRSGMVTQY